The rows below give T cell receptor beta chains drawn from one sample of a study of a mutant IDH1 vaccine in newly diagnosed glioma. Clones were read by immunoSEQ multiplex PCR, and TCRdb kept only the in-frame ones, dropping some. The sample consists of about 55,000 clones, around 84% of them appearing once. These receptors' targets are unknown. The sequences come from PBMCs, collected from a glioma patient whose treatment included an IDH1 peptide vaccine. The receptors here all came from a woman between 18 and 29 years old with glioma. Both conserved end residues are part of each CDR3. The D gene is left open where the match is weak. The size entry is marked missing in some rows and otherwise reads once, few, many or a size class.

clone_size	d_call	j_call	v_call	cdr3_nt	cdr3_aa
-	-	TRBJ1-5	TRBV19	TGTGCCAGCGAGACAGGAGGGAATCAGCCCCAGCATTTT	CASETGGNQPQHF
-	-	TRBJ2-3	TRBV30	TGTGCCTGGAGTGTCCTGGTGCACTCAGATACGCAGTATTTT	CAWSVLVHSDTQYF
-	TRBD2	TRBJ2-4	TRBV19	TGTGCCAGTAGTACCGGCGGGAGCTCAGGAAACATTCAGTACTTC	CASSTGGSSGNIQYF
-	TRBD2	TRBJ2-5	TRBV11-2	TGTGCCAGCAGCCCGGGGACTAGCGGGAGTCGGGAGACCCAGTACTTC	CASSPGTSGSRETQYF
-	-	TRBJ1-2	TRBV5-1	TGCGCCAGCAGACTTGAGTCGGGTGAAGGACGTGGCTACACCTTC	CASRLESGEGRGYTF
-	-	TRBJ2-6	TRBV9	TGTGCCAGCAGGGATGGGGCCAACGTCCTGACTTTC	CASRDGANVLTF
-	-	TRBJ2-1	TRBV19	TGTGCCAGTAGTTTATTGCTAAATGAGCAGTTCTTC	CASSLLLNEQFF
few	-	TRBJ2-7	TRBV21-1	-	CASSNCVASGSYEQYF
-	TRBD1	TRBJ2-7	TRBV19	TGTGCCAGTAGTCTCTCGGGACAGGGACTCGGCGAGCAGTACTTC	CASSLSGQGLGEQYF
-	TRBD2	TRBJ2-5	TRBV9	TGTGCCAGCAGCTCTAGCGGTGGGGGGGAGACCCAGTACTTC	CASSSSGGGETQYF
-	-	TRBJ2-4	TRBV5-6	TGTGCCAGCAGCTTGCAGGGGGCCAAAAACATTCAGTACTTC	CASSLQGAKNIQYF
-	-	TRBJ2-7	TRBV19	TGTGGTTCCTCTGAAAGGCTCTTCTACGAGCAGTACTTC	CGSSERLFYEQYF
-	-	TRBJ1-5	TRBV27	TGTGCCAGCGGGCCAACCCCCCGGGGTCAGCCCCAGCATTTT	CASGPTPRGQPQHF
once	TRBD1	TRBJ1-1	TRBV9	TGTGCCAGCAGCCCAGCAGGGGGTAGAAATACTGAAGCTTTCTTT	CASSPAGGRNTEAFF
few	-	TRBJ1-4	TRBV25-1	TGTGCCAGCAGTGAGGGGGAGTGGGCTAATGAAAAACTGTTTTTT	CASSEGEWANEKLFF
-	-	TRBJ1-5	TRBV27	TGTGCCAGCAGTCTAGGCCCAGCGGGGGGGCGGATGGTATATAGCAATCAGCCCCAGCATTTT	CASSLGPAGGRMVYSNQPQHF
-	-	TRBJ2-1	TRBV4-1	TGCGCCAGCAGCCAGAAAGATGGGGGTCTCGCAGAGCAGTTCTTC	CASSQKDGGLAEQFF
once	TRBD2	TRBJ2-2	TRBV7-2	TGTGCCAGCAGCTTAAGCGGGGGACGGAGCGGGGAGCTGTTTTTT	CASSLSGGRSGELFF
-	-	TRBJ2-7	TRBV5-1	TGCGCCAGCAGCTTGTACTCCGAGCAGTACTTC	CASSLYSEQYF
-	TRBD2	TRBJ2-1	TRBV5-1	TGCGCCAGCAGCTGGGGGACTAGCGGGAGGAATTACAATGAGCAGTTCTTC	CASSWGTSGRNYNEQFF
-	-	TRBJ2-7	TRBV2	TGTGCCAGCAGCTGGGGGACTTCCTCGGCGGAGCAGTACTTC	CASSWGTSSAEQYF
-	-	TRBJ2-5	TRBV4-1	TGCGCCAGCAGCCAAGATTCGACCGACACTCAGTACTTC	CASSQDSTDTQYF
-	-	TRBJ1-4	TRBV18	TGTGCCAGCTCACCATCGGGGGTAGGTGTTGAAAAACTGTTTTTT	CASSPSGVGVEKLFF
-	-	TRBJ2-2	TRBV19	TGTGCCAGTAGTATCTGGAGTAAGGGGGAGCTGTTTTTT	CASSIWSKGELFF
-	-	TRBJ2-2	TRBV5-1	TGCGCCAGCAGCTTGGAGTATGGGGCCGGGGAGCTGTTTTTT	CASSLEYGAGELFF
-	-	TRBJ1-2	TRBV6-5	TGTGCCAGCAGTTACTCGCCCGGCCCCTATGGCTACACCTTC	CASSYSPGPYGYTF
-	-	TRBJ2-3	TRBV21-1	TGTGCCAGCAGCAAGGGACAGGGCGCTAGCACAGATACGCAGTATTTT	CASSKGQGASTDTQYF
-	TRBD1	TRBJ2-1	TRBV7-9	TGTGCCAGCAGCCCGGACAGGGGACGTGACGGCAATGAGCAGTTCTTC	CASSPDRGRDGNEQFF
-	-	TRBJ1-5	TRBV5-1	TGCGCCAGCAGCCAGGGTGGGAGTCAGCCCCAGCATTTT	CASSQGGSQPQHF
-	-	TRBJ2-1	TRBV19	TGTGCCAGTAGTATATACCAGCGGGACAAAATGAATGAGCAGTTCTTC	CASSIYQRDKMNEQFF
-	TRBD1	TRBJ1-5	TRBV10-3	TGTGCCATCAGTGTGGGGGGAGGGGGCGTGGAGCCCCAGCATTTT	CAISVGGGGVEPQHF
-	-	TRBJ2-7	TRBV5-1	TGCGCCAGCAGCCCCGGGACACAGTACCACTACGAGCAGTACTTC	CASSPGTQYHYEQYF
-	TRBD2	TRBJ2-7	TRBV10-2	TGCGCCAGCAGTCTGCCTAGCGGGAGCGACGAGCAGTACTTC	CASSLPSGSDEQYF
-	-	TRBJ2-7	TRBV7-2	TGTGCCAGCAGCCCAGGGGGGATAGGCGAGCAGTACTTC	CASSPGGIGEQYF
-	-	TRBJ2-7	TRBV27	TGTGCCAGCAGTGAGCTGGGGGAAGCGGTCTACGAGCAGTACTTC	CASSELGEAVYEQYF
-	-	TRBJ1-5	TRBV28	TGTGCCAGCAAGGAGAGCAATCAGCCCCAGCATTTT	CASKESNQPQHF
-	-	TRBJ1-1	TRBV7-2	TGTGCCAGCAGCCAGCCCCCAGGAATGAACACTGAAGCTTTCTTT	CASSQPPGMNTEAFF
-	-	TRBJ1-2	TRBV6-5	TGTGCCAGCAGTTATCAATGTAGAAAGACCTATGGCTACACCTTC	CASSYQCRKTYGYTF
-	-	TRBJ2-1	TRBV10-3	TGTGCCATCAGTGAATCAACTGAGCAGTTCTTC	CAISESTEQFF
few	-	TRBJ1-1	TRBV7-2	TGTGCCAGCACCAGGGGTTGGGGCACTGAAGCTTTCTTT	CASTRGWGTEAFF
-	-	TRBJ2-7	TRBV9	TGTGCCAGCAGCCCCCGCACAGGCAACGAGCAGTACTTC	CASSPRTGNEQYF
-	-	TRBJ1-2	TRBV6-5	TGTGCCAGCAGTTACTCGTGGGGAGCGGATTATGGCTACACCTTC	CASSYSWGADYGYTF